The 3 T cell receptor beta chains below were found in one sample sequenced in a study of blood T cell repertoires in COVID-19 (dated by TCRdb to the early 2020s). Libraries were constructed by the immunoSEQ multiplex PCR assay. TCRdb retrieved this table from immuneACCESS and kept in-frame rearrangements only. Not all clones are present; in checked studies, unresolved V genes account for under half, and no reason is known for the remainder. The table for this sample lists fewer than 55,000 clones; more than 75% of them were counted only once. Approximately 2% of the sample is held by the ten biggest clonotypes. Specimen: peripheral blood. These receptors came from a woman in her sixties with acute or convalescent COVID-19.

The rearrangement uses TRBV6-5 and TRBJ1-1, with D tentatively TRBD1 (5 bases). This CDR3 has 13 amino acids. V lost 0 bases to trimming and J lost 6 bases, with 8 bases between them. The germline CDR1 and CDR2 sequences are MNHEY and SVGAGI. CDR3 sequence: CASSYSGVAEAFF. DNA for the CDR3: TGTGCCAGCAGTTACTCAGGGGTCGCTGAAGCTTTCTTT.

DNA for the CDR3: TGTGCCAGCAGCTTAGCGTTCGCGGGGGCAAGACAGCCCCAGCATTTT. Translation: CASSLAFAGARQPQHF. The rearrangement uses TRBV7-8 and TRBJ1-5, with D perhaps matching TRBD1 (6 bases). Trimming took 0 bases from V and 7 from J, leaving 16 bases between them. Germline lookup yields CDR1 SGHVS and CDR2 FQNEAQ. The CDR3 length is 16 residues.

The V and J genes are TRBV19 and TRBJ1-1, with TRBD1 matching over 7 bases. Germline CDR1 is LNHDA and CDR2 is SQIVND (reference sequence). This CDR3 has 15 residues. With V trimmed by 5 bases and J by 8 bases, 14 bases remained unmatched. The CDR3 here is CASSRRTGAYQEAFF. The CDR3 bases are TGTGCCAGTAGTCGGCGAACAGGGGCCTACCAGGAAGCTTTCTTT.